The next 5 T cell receptor beta chains were all read from a single sample in a study of patients and donors after allogeneic stem cell transplantation. Via MiXCR, TCRdb re-called the RT-PCR reads, giving one row per CDR3 protein. The data show approximately 150,000 distinct CDR3 sequences, 24% seen once. The source material was blood, either unsorted or a sorted T cell fraction (not recorded which). The receptors were gathered from a human donor who was either an allogeneic HSCT recipient or a stem cell or donor lymphocyte infusion donor (not recorded which). It is not recorded whose cells these are; they may come from a transplant donor.

For this clonotype: Being one base from a much bigger clone, this may be a read error. The rearrangement uses TRBV20-1 and TRBJ2-3; TRBD2 might be the D (6 bases). The CDR3 covers 14 residues. From germline, CDR1 is DFQATT and CDR2 SNEGSKA (reference sequence). V was clipped by 8 bases and J by 1 base, with 16 bases between them. CDR3 protein: CSSAGSRGTDTQYF. The CDR3 DNA is TGCAGTAGTGCGGGGTCCCGGGGCACAGATACGCAGTATTTT.

The chain recombines TRBV4-3 with TRBJ1-2, with TRBD1 identical over 10 bases. The length of the CDR3 is 15 residues. CDR1 and CDR2 (germline): LGHNA, YSLEER. V shed 0 bases and J 4 bases; nucleotides not matched to a gene: 2. Here the CDR3 reads CASSQDDRGLYGYTF. As DNA, the CDR3 is TGCGCCAGCAGCCAAGACGACAGGGGGCTCTATGGCTACACCTTC.

The V gene is TRBV7-9, the J gene TRBJ1-6, with D hard to call. V lost 1 base and J lost 8, with 6 bases in between. This CDR3 has 13 residues. The germline V gene has CDR1 SEHNR and CDR2 FQNEAQ (reference sequence). CDR3 DNA sequence: TGTGCCAGCAGCTTAGGATCCGATTCACCCCTCCACTTT. Its translation is CASSLGSDSPLHF. Full variable domain (rest looked up from reference TRBV7-9 and TRBJ1-6): DTGVSQNPRHKITKRGQNVTFRCDPISEHNRLYWYRQTLGQGPEFLTYFQNEAQLEKSRLLSDRFSAERPKGSFSTLEIQRTEQGDSAMYLCASSLGSDSPLHFGNGTRLTVT.

This clonotype was seen ten or more times. The rearrangement links TRBV5-1 to TRBJ1-1; a weak D match, TRBD1 (6 bases). V lost 0 bases, J lost 8 bases, and 11 bases lay in between. This CDR3 is built from 13 residues. Germline V gene lookup returns CDR1 SGHRS and CDR2 YFSETQ. The CDR3 sequence: CASSLDGGPEAFF. In nucleotides, the CDR3 is TGCGCCAGCAGCTTGGATGGGGGCCCCGAAGCTTTCTTT.

The rearrangement joins TRBV5-1 to TRBJ1-1; TRBD1 is a possible D gene (5 bases). The CDR3 is 13 residues long. Germline V lookup: CDR1 SGHRS, CDR2 YFSETQ. Trimming removed 9 bases at V and 4 bases at J, with 16 bases between. CDR3 DNA: TGCGCCACCACGGCTGGGGGTGGCACTGAAGCTTTCTTT. Translating gives CATTAGGGTEAFF. The full variable domain, with the rest looked up from reference TRBV5-1 and TRBJ1-1, is KAGVTQTPRYLIKTRGQQVTLSCSPISGHRSVSWYQQTPGQGLQFLFEYFSETQRNKGNFPGRFSGRQFSNSRSEMNVSTLELGDSALYLCATTAGGGTEAFFGQGTRLTVV.